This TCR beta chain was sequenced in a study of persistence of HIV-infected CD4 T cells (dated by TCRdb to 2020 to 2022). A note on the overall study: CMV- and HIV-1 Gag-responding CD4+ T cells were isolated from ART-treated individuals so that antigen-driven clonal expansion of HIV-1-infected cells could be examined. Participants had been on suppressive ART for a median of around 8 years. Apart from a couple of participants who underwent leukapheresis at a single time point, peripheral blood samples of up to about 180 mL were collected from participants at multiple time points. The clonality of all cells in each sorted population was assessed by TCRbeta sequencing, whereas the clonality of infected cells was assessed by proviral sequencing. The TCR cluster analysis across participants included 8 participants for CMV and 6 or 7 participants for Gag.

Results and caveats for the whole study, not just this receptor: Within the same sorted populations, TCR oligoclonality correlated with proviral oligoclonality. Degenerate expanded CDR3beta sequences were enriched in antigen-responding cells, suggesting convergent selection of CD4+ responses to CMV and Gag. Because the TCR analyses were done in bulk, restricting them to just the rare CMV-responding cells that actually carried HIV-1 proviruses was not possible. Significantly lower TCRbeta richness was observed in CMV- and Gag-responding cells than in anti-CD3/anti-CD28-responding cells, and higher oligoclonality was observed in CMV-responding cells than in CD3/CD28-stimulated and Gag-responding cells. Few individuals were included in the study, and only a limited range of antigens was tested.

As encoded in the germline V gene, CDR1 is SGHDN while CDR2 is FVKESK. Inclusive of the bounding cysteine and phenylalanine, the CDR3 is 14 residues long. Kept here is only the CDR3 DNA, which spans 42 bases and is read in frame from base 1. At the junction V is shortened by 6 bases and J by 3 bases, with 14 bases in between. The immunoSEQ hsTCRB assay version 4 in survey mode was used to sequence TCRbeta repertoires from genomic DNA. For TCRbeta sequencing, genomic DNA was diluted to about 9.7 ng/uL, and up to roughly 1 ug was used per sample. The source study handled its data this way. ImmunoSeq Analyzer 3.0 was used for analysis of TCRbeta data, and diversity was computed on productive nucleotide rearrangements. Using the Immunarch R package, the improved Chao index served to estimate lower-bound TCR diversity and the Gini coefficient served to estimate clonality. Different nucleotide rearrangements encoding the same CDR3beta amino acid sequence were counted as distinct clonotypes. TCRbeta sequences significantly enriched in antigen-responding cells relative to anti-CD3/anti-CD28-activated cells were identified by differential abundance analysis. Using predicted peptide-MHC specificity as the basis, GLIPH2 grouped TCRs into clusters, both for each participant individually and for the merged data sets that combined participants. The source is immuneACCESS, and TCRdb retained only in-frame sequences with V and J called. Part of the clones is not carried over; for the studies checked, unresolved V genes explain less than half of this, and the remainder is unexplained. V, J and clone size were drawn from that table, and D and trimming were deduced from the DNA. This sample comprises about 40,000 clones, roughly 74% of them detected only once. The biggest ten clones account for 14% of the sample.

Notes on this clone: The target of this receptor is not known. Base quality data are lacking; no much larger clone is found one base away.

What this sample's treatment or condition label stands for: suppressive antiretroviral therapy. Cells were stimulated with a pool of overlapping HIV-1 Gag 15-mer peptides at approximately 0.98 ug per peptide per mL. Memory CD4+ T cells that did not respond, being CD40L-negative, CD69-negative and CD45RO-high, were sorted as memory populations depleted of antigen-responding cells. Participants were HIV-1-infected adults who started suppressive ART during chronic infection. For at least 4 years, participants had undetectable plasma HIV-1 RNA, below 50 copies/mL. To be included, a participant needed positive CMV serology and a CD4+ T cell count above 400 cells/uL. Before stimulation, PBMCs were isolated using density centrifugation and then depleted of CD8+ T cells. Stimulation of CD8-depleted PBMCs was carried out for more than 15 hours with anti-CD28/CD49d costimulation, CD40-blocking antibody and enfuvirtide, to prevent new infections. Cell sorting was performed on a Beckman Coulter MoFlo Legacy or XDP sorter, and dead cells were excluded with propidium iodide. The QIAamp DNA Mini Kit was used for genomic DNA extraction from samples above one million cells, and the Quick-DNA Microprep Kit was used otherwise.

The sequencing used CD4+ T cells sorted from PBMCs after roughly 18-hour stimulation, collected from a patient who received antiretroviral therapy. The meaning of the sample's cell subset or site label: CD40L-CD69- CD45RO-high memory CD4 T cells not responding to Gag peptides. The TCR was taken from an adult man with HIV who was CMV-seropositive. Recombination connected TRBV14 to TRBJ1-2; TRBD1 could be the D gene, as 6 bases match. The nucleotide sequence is TGTGCCAGCAGACCCCAGGGGCCGGACTATGGCTACACCTTC. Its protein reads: CASRPQGPDYGYTF.